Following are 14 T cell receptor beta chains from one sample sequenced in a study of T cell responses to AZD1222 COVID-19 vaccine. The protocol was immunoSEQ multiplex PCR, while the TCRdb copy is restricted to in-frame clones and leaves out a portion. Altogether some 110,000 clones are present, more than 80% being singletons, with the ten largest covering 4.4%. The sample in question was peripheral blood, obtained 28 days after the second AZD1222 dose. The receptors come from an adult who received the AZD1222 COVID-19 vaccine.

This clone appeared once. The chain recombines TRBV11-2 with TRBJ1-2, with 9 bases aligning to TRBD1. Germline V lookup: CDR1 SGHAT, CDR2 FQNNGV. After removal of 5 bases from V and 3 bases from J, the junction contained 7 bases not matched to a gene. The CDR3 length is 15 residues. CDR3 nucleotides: TGTGCCAGCAGCCGACGCTGGACAGGGGACTATGGCTACACCTTC. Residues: CASSRRWTGDYGYTF.

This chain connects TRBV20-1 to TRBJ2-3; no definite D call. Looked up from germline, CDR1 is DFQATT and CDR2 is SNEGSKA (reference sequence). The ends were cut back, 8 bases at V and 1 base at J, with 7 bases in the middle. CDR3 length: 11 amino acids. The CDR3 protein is CSFARTDTQYF. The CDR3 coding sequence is TGCAGTTTCGCGCGCACAGATACGCAGTATTTT.

The CDR3 DNA sequence: TGTGCTAGTGGTTTGAGGAGGGCTGGCGCCACCGGGGAGCTGTTTTTT. Protein sequence: CASGLRRAGATGELFF. V usage is TRBV12-5 and J usage is TRBJ2-2; TRBD2 might be the D (6 bases). V was clipped by 2 bases and J by 4 bases, with 14 bases between them. CDR1 and CDR2 (germline): LGHNT, FRNRAP. The CDR3 extends over 16 amino acids.

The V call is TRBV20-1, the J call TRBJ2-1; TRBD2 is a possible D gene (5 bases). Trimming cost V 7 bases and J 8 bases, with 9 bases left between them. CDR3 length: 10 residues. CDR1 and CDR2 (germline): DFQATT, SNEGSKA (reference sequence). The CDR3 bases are TGCAGTGGGCGAGCGGATGAGCAGTTCTTC. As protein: CSGRADEQFF.

The CDR3 coding sequence is TGTGCCAGCCGCGGGGGGGCGGAGGATCAGCCCCAGCATTTT. It codes for CASRGGAEDQPQHF. This sequence joins TRBV28 and TRBJ1-5, with D possibly matching TRBD1 (6 bases). This CDR3 spans 14 amino acids. V was pared by 8 bases and J by 5 bases, with 16 bases between. Germline values: CDR1 MDHEN, CDR2 SYDVKM.

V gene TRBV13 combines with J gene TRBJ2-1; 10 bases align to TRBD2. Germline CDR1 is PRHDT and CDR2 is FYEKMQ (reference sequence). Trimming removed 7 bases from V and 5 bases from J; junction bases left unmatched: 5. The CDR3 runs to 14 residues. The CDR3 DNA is TGTGCCAGCACCCGGACTAGCGGACACAATGAGCAGTTCTTC. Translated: CASTRTSGHNEQFF. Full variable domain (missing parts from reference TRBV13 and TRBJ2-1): AAGVIQSPRHLIKEKRETATLKCYPIPRHDTVYWYQQGPGQDPQFLISFYEKMQSDKGSIPDRFSAQQFSDYHSELNMSSLELGDSALYFCASTRTSGHNEQFFGPGTRLTVL.

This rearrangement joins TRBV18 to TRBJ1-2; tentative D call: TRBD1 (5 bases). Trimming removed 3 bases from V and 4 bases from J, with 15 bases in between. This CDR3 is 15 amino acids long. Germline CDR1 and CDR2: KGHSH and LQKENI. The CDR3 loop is CASSPGQGSGYGYTF. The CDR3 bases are TGTGCCAGCTCACCGGGGCAGGGCTCGGGCTATGGCTACACCTTC.

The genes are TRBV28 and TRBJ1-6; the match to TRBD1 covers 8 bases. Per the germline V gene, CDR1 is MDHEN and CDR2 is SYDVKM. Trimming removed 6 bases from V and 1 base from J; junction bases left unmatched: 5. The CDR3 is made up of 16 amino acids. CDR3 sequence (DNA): TGTGCCAGCAGCTCTCAGGGGGCATCCTATAATTCACCCCTCCACTTT. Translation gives CASSSQGASYNSPLHF.

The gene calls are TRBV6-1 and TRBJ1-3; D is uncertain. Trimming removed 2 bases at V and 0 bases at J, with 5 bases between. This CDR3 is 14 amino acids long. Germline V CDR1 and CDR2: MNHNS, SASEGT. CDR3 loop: CASSENVSGNTIYF. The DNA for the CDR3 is TGTGCCAGCAGTGAAAATGTCTCTGGAAACACCATATATTTT.

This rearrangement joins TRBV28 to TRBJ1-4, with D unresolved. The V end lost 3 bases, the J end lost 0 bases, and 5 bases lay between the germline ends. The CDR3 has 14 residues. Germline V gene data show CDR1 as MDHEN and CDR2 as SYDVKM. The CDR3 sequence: CASSFGATNEKLFF. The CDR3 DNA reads TGTGCCAGCAGTTTCGGTGCAACTAATGAAAAACTGTTTTTT.

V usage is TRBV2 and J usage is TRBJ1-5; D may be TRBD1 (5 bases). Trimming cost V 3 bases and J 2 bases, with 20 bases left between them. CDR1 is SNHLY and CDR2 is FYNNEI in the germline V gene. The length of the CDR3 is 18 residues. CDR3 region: CASSELRQGGMGNQPQHF. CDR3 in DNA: TGTGCCAGCAGTGAGTTGAGGCAGGGAGGGATGGGCAATCAGCCCCAGCATTTT.

CDR3 coding DNA: TGTGCCAGCTCACCACCGGTCGGACAAGGGGTAGAGACCCAGTACTTC. Translating gives CASSPPVGQGVETQYF. V usage is TRBV18 and J usage is TRBJ2-5, with a tentative D call TRBD1 (5 bases). CDR1 KGHSH and CDR2 LQKENI come from the germline V gene. V was clipped by 0 bases and J by 4 bases, with 15 bases between them. The CDR3 covers 16 residues.

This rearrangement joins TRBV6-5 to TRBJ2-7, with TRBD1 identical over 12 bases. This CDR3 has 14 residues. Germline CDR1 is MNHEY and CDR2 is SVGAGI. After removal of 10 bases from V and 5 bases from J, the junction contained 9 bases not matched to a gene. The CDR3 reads CATHRDRGQDEQYF. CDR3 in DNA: TGTGCCACCCACCGGGACAGGGGGCAGGACGAGCAGTACTTC.

As DNA, the CDR3 is TGTGCCAGCTCACCTTTCCAACGTCCTACAGGGGGCAGTGGGGCCAACGTCCTGACTTTC. It encodes CASSPFQRPTGGSGANVLTF. The chain has TRBV18 and TRBJ2-6; TRBD1 matches 9 bases. Germline trimming cut 3 bases from V and 3 bases from J; bases unmatched to any gene: 15. Germline V gene data show CDR1 as KGHSH and CDR2 as LQKENI. The CDR3 runs 20 residues.